Below are 5 T cell receptor beta chains sequenced from a single sample in a study of control samples from healthy donors and cancer patients. This table comes from immunoSEQ multiplex PCR, and its TCRdb copy is limited to in-frame clones, with some not included. The repertoire includes about 55,000 clones, about 95% of them detected once, and roughly 2.3% sits in the top ten. The specimen was blood. Receptors were obtained from a man younger than 45 in good health.

CDR3 in amino acids: CASSPSGTTGELFF. The CDR3, as DNA: TGCGCCAGCAGCCCCTCAGGGACCACCGGGGAGCTGTTTTTT. The chain couples TRBV5-1 to TRBJ2-2; D is tentatively TRBD1 or TRBD2 (5 bases each). The germline V gene encodes CDR1 SGHRS and CDR2 YFSETQ. CDR3 length: 14 amino acids. V was cut by 4 bases and J by 4 bases, with 11 bases left in between.

The chain links TRBV5-1 to TRBJ2-2; 8 bases agree with TRBD2. The CDR3 covers 15 residues. Trimming cost V 1 base and J 1 base; bases outside gene matches: 0. CDR1 and CDR2 from the germline V gene are SGHRS and YFSETQ. For the CDR3, the DNA is TGCGCCAGCAGCTTGACTAGCGGGAACACCGGGGAGCTGTTTTTT. It yields the protein CASSLTSGNTGELFF.

This rearrangement joins TRBV27 to TRBJ2-2; TRBD1 matches 9 bases. Losses at the gene ends were 2 bases for V and 4 bases for J; bases not matched to a gene: 2. Germline V gene data show CDR1 as MNHEY and CDR2 as SMNVEV (reference sequence). The CDR3 has 15 amino acids. The DNA of the CDR3 is TGTGCCAGCAGTTTAAACAGGGGGCCCACCGGGGAGCTGTTTTTT. Residues: CASSLNRGPTGELFF.

The chain recombines TRBV6-4 with TRBJ1-6; 8 positions agree with TRBD1. Germline V gene sequence: CDR1 MRHNA, CDR2 SNTAGT. This CDR3 spans 15 amino acids. With V trimmed by 4 bases and J by 9 bases, 8 bases remained unmatched. In nucleotides, the CDR3 is TGTGCCAGCAGTGTTGAACAGGGGGGACGTTCACCCCTCCACTTT. It is translated as CASSVEQGGRSPLHF.

This clone was observed a single time. V usage is TRBV18 and J usage is TRBJ2-3; D ambiguous. This CDR3 has 12 amino acids. The V end lost 3 bases, the J end lost 2 bases, and 3 bases lay between the germline ends. In germline, CDR1 is KGHSH, CDR2 LQKENI. CDR3 in amino acids: CASSPDTDTQYF. The DNA for the CDR3 is TGTGCCAGCTCACCGGACACAGATACGCAGTATTTT.